This T cell receptor (beta chain) was identified during a study of human versus mouse CDR3 diversity and MHC coevolution. Across the study: immunoSEQ was reported to reach one in 200,000 T cells sensitivity. Samples had between roughly 5.5 x 10^6 and 1.8 x 10^7 valid reads. Findings and limits, study-wide: About 1.6 million TCR beta clonotypes were estimated for humans, the largest repertoire.

Sorting isolated naive CD4 T cells lacking CD45RO and expressing CD62L. In germline, CDR1 is MGHDK, CDR2 SYGVNS. The CDR3 consists of 15 residues. Trimming removed 6 bases at V and 2 bases at J, with 13 bases between. In the case of this clone: What it recognizes is unknown.

The data were produced by immunoSEQ multiplex PCR, yet TCRdb's version contains in-frame clones alone and is incomplete. The sample lists about 73,000 clones; around 90% were seen once. Sequences were obtained from naive CD4+ T cells from blood. Documented subset: CD45RO-negative CD62L-positive naive CD4 T cells. The J gene is TRBJ1-4, the V gene TRBV25-1; no clear D. This receptor was taken from a person aged 30-69 years in good health. The CDR3 DNA sequence: TGTGCCAGCAGGGGAGGGATTTGGACTAATGAAAAACTGTTTTTT. It specifies CASRGGIWTNEKLFF.